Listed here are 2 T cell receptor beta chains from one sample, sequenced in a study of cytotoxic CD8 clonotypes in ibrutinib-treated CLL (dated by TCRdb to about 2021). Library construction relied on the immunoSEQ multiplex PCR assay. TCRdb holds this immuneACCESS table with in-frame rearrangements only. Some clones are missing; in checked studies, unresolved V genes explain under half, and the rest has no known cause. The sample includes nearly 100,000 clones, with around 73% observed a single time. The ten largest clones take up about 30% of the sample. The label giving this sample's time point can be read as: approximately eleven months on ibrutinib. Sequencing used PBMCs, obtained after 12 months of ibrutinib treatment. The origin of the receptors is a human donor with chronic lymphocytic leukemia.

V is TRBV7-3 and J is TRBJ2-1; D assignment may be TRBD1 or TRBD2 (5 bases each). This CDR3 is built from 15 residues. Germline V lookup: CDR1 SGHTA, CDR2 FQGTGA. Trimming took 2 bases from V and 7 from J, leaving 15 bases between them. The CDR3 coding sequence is TGTGCCAGCAGCTTATCTCGGGGCCTCGGGAATGAGCAGTTCTTC. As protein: CASSLSRGLGNEQFF.

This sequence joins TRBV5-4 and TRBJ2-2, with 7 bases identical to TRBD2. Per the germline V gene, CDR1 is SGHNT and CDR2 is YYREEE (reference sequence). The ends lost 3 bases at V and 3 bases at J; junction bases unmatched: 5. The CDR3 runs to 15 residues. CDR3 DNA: TGTGCCAGCAGCTCCTTTACTAGCGACACCGGGGAGCTGTTTTTT. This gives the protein CASSSFTSDTGELFF.